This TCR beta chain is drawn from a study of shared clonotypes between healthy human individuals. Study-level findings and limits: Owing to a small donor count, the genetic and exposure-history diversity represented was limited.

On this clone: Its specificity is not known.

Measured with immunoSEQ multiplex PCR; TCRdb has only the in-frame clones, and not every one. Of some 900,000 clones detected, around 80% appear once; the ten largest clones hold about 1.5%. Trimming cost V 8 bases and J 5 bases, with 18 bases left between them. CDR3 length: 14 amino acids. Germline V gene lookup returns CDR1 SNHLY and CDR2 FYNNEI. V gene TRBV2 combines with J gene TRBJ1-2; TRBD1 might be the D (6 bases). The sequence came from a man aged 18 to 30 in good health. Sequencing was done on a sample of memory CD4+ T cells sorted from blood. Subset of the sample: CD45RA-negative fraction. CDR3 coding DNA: TGTGCCAGCGCTAACAGGGAGTTCGGATATGGCTACACCTTC. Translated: CASANREFGYGYTF.